The source of this T cell receptor (beta chain) is a study of T cell changes during pregnancy in multiple sclerosis. The protocol was immunoSEQ multiplex PCR, while the TCRdb copy is restricted to in-frame clones and leaves out a portion. The sample includes around 97,000 clones, approximately 90% of them seen just once. CDR1 and CDR2 (germline): SSHAT, FNYEAQ (reference sequence). The CDR3 length is 15 residues. V trimming: 5 bases; J trimming: 6 bases; junction bases outside the gene matches: 5. The rearrangement links TRBV7-7 to TRBJ2-1; TRBD2 aligns across 12 bases. The source of this sequence is a female donor with multiple sclerosis, enrolled in a pregnancy study. The starting material was peripheral blood, obtained after pregnancy. In DNA, the CDR3 is TGTGCCAGCAGCGGGCCGGGACTAGCGGGCAATGAGCAGTTCTTC. This gives the protein CASSGPGLAGNEQFF.